Sequencing of this TCR beta chain was carried out in a study of blood T cells in healthy people across ages. Notes on the study in general: Any conclusive comparison of naive versus antigen-experienced cells was prevented by using unsorted PBMCs.

Next came a second PCR, run for 7 to 11 cycles, which used a sample-barcoded 5' primer along with a J-beta primer mix. TCRdb re-analysed the 5' RACE reads in MiXCR, keeping a single row per CDR3 protein. Of about 1.7 million distinct CDR3 sequences in the sample, roughly 27% were seen once. There are a few counts of this clonotype. Its antigen is unidentified. Trimming cost V 6 bases and J 5 bases, with 10 bases left between them. The V gene's germline CDR1 is SGHTA and CDR2 FQGNSA. This CDR3 is built from 12 residues. The sample providers were healthy Caucasian people from Russia, aged roughly 6 to 95. Isolation of PBMCs gave at least 7 million cells per sample.

The V gene is TRBV7-2, the J gene TRBJ2-5, with D unresolved. The TCR was taken from a woman in her thirties in good health. The sequencing input was blood. The CDR3 sequence is CASSHPVETQYF. The CDR3 DNA sequence: TGTGCCAGCAGTCATCCGGTGGAGACCCAGTACTTC.